This T cell receptor beta chain was documented in a study of blood T cell repertoires in COVID-19. The wider study: COVID-19 samples from acute and convalescent phases originated in the United States, Italy and Spain.

Original processing methods: Amplification with reference gene primers provided the estimates of nucleated cell counts. TCRdb keeps only in-frame clones here, not all; method: immunoSEQ multiplex PCR. V and J calls plus clone size are reproduced from that table; the DNA served to infer D and trimming. The table lists 150,000 to 190,000 clones, approximately 73% of them singletons. CDR1 and CDR2 from the germline V gene are LNHNV and YYDKDF (reference sequence). The CDR3 runs 18 residues. Unmatched junction bases numbered 17, after V lost 3 bases and J lost 5 bases. Sequencing was done on a sample of peripheral blood. The receptor was isolated from a woman older than 75 with acute or convalescent COVID-19. The chain employs TRBV15 and TRBJ1-2, with 8 positions matching TRBD1. The CDR3 reads CATSSEDRATPGPYGYTF. CDR3 nucleotides: TGTGCCACCAGCAGCGAGGACAGGGCAACTCCTGGCCCGTATGGCTACACCTTC.